This T cell receptor (beta chain) derives from a study of blood T cells in healthy people across ages (dated by TCRdb to the mid-2010s). The study in broad terms: In model experiments, template switching captured about one uniquely barcoded TCR beta cDNA molecule for every two T cells. Four age groups were formed from the donors: young (average 16 years), middle-aged (around 41), aged (approximately 60) and long-lived (approximately 78). To track age-related changes in TCR beta repertoire diversity, the study relied on deep sequencing normalized with unique cDNA molecular identifiers. The study analyzed two additional independent replicas of 1 million unique cDNA reads from the same blood draw for two donors, one aged 18 to 29 and one aged 80 or older. The investigation overall reported the following: Estimates of total diversity based on one million sequenced T cells were regarded as lower bounds and as underestimates. Because donor CMV infection status was unknown, age-related changes in expanded clonotypes were potentially confounded. As age increased, observed TCR beta diversity per million T cells dropped in a roughly linear way, and a significant reduction was already evident by age around 41. Conclusive comparison of naive and antigen-experienced compartments was prevented by the profiling of bulk unsorted PBMCs. Compared with the aged group, the long-lived group had more naive CD4+ T cells, fewer expanded clones and increased TCR diversity, a pattern suggesting age selection. The percentage of naive T cells measured by flow cytometry correlated strongly with observed TCR beta diversity.

The germline V gene (reference sequence) specifies SEHNR as CDR1 and FQNEAQ as CDR2. A distance of 11 bases separates the germline ends of V and J, which lose 1 base and 2 bases respectively. The CDR3 covers 15 residues, taking in both the cysteine and the phenylalanine. The entry retains the CDR3 DNA only, 45 bases that are in frame from base 1. The roughly 42 donors, aged about 6 to 95 years, were systemically healthy Caucasian individuals from Russia. Each donor gave ten milliliters of peripheral blood, drawn into EDTA-treated Vacutainer tubes. Ficoll-Paque density-gradient centrifugation was used to isolate PBMCs, with at least 7 million per sample. Trizol reagent was used to extract total RNA from PBMCs, with at least 5.5 micrograms per sample. For every donor, an aliquot of PBMCs went through flow cytometry to measure the percentages of naive CD45RAhigh/CD27high T cells. As to this clonotype: This receptor's antigen is unknown. Base qualities are not recorded, but no much larger clone differs from it by a single base.

Library preparation was by 5' RACE. Sequencing used an Illumina HiSeq 2500. A second roughly 6 to 12 cycle PCR used a sample-barcoded 5' primer and a J-beta primer mix. A unique molecular identifier was introduced onto each TCR beta cDNA molecule by a template-switch 5' adaptor carrying 12 random nucleotides. Each sample yielded at least 2.5 million CDR3-containing paired-end reads. The Mint cDNA synthesis kit, primed by a TRBC-specific oligonucleotide, was used to synthesize first-strand cDNA from all RNA. After uracil-DNA glycosylase treatment, a first 18-cycle PCR used universal primers M1SS and BC2_uni_R on all cDNA. The paper's data handling went like this. Each sample was normalized by randomly selecting 1 million high-quality reads, each carrying a distinct molecular identifier. Instead of being binned into consensus sequences, reads with shared molecular identifiers were discarded. MiTCR, with a Q25 quality threshold and the strictest error-elimination algorithm, was used for CDR3 identification, clonotype clustering and error correction. A nonparametric unseen species model with Euler transformation was used to estimate lower-bound total TCR beta diversity. The public reads were reanalyzed by TCRdb: fastp trimming at Q25, MiXCR alignment, in-frame beta chains only. Each record represents a unique CDR3 protein, reported with the most common genes and DNA among its rows. The V and J calls, along with clone size, are taken from TCRdb and not from the paper's own processing. In this sample the table shows roughly 800,000 distinct CDR3 sequences, about 25% of which occur a single time. The top ten clones comprise more than 3% of the sample.

This same sample was also part of a study on T cells of mothers and their children. The second study's paper adds: Donors were nine systemically healthy Caucasian individuals: three mothers and their six children. cDNA synthesis used all of the extracted RNA, with roughly 1.5 ug of RNA in each 15 ul reaction. In the second PCR, the M1S primer added sample barcodes and 2-4 random nucleotides. More than 8 million TCR beta CDR3 reads were obtained from each mother, and millions of reads were obtained from each child. Thymic selection shapes the output of TCR recombination in a similar way in related and unrelated pairs, and inherited differences have a minor effect. Related mother-child pairs always showed normalized repertoire overlap that was slightly higher than in unrelated mother-child pairs, though the difference was never significant. No persistent microchimeric T cell clones were found, with a detection sensitivity of 80 to 100 clones per million clonotypes. In the study, deep NGS was used to compare the TCR beta repertoires of mothers and children, and features distinguishing related mother-child pairs from unrelated individuals were sought. Mothers averaged roughly 40 +/- 4 years of age and children averaged roughly 10 +/- 4 years. Libraries were sequenced on Illumina HiSeq 2000 with 100+100 nt paired-end reads after adapter ligation with NEBNext reagents. To avoid cross-contamination, the mother libraries and the child libraries were prepared a month apart and sequenced in separate runs. For each donor, between about 500,000 and 2,200,000 distinct TCR beta clonotypes were identified. Naive TCR beta clonotypes were estimated from low-frequency clonotypes matched to each donor's FACS-determined naive share, without sorting.

The specimen was blood. The chain joins TRBV7-9 to TRBJ1-2; a tentative D match to TRBD1 spans 5 bases. The clonotype comes from a boy aged 10-17 years in good health. The nucleotides are TGTGCCAGCAGCTTAGTGGGGGATCCCAACTATGGCTACACCTTC. Its translation is CASSLVGDPNYGYTF.